The entry below describes one T cell receptor (beta chain). This clonotype has more than one count but fewer than ten. What this receptor recognizes is not known. The sample holds no much larger clone one base away, and base qualities are not on file. These data are taken from a study of T-cell reconstitution after alpha-beta-depleted transplantation in children (dated by TCRdb to the mid-2010s). For the study in its entirety: Using TCR repertoire profiling, the study followed T-cell immune reconstitution in a quantitative way in children after TCRalphabeta/CD19-depleted allogeneic hematopoietic cell transplantation. Overall study outcomes, separate from this receptor: In some patients, high TCRbeta diversity at day 60 was attributed to recipient T cells and intrathymic progenitors that had survived conditioning. The apparently early recovery of alphabetaT-cell counts about two months after transplant reportedly depended on only several hundred rapidly expanded clones that came from non-depleted graft cells. Hyperexpanded clone frequencies declined over subsequent months; after one year, T-cell counts and TCRbeta diversity were mostly attributed to newly produced T cells.

The protocol used for the library was PCR. For sequencing, an Illumina HiSeq 2500 was employed. TCR library preparation used molecular barcoding, with unique molecular identifiers applied to normalize quantification of the TCRbeta repertoire. Using fastp trimming at Q25 and MiXCR clonotype assembly, TCRdb reanalyzed the public sequencing data and kept in-frame beta chains. Each entry is one CDR3 protein sequence, shown with its most common DNA and genes. The sample data list about 980,000 distinct CDR3 sequences, and about 29% of these were observed just once. Of the sample, over 25% falls within the top ten clones. Deletion took 1 base off V and 6 bases off J, with a span of 16 bases between the germline ends. Taken from the germline V gene, the CDR1 and CDR2 loops are MGHRA and YSYEKL. From its cysteine to its phenylalanine, the CDR3 spans 16 amino acids. CDR3 DNA is the only sequence kept; it has 48 bases, read in frame from the first base.

The label giving this sample's treatment or condition can be read as: allogeneic hematopoietic cell transplantation with graft depleted of TCRalphabeta T cells and CD19 B cells. The children who served as transplant recipients had been given grafts of TCRalphabeta/CD19-depleted allogeneic hematopoietic cells. The source was PBMCs, mostly from graft donor cells, collected 360 days after TCRalphabeta/CD19-depleted stem cell transplant. The receptor chain draws on TRBV4-1 and TRBJ2-1; the D segment could be TRBD1, given 6 matching bases. This clonotype originated in a boy under two years old who had a stem cell transplant for SCID, so the T cells may come from the graft donor. The DNA sequence is as follows: TGCGCCAGCAGCCAAGTAGGGGGACCCTCCGTCAATGAGCAGTTCTTC. It is translated as CASSQVGGPSVNEQFF.